The present T cell receptor beta chain was sequenced within a study of blood T cell repertoires in COVID-19. Germline lookup yields CDR1 SEHNR and CDR2 FQNEAQ (reference sequence). The CDR3 spans 15 residues. With 4 bases removed from V and 1 base from J, the gap between germline ends came to 13 bases. The repertoire was sequenced with immunoSEQ multiplex PCR; TCRdb's copy has only in-frame clones and lacks some. In the table there are some 200,000 clones, 65% to 90% of which are singletons. The sequence derives from a human donor in a cohort sampled during active COVID-19. The chain is built from TRBV7-9 and TRBJ2-5, with a tentative D call TRBD1 (6 bases). The sample was peripheral blood. The CDR3 region is CASSSTWGPQETQYF. The CDR3 nucleotides read TGTGCCAGCAGCTCGACCTGGGGGCCCCAAGAGACCCAGTACTTC.